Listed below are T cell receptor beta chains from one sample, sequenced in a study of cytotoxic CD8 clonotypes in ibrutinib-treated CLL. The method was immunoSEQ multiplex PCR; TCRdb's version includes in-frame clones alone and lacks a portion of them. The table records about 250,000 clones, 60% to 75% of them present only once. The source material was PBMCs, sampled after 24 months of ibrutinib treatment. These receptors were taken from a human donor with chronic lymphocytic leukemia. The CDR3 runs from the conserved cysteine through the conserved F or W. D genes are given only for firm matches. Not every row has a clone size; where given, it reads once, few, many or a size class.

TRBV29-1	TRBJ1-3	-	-	CSAREETSSGNTIYF	TGCAGCGCGCGAGAGGAAACGAGCTCTGGAAACACCATATATTTT
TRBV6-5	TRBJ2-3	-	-	CASSYKRSRTDTQYF	TGTGCCAGCAGTTACAAGCGGAGTCGCACAGATACGCAGTATTTT
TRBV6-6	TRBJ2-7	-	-	CASMGPNYEQYF	TGTGCCAGCATGGGTCCAAACTACGAGCAGTACTTC
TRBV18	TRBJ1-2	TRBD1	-	CASSPPGTGAGYTF	TGTGCCAGCTCACCACCGGGGACAGGGGCTGGCTACACCTTC
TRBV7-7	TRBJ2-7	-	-	CASSPNRDNAYEQYF	TGTGCTAGCAGCCCTAACCGGGACAACGCCTACGAGCAGTACTTC
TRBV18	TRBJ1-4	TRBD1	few	CASSRGTGENEKLFF	TGTGCCAGCTCACGGGGTACAGGGGAGAACGAAAAACTGTTTTTT
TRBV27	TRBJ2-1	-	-	CASSLGSNEQFF	TGTGCCAGCAGTTTGGGGTCCAATGAGCAGTTCTTC
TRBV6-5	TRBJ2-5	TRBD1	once	CASRGTALQETQYF	TGTGCCAGCAGGGGGACAGCTCTCCAAGAGACCCAGTACTTC
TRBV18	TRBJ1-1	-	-	CASSPRPNTEAFF	TGTGCCAGCTCACCCCGTCCGAACACTGAAGCTTTCTTT
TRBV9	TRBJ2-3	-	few	CASSASHVDTQYF	TGTGCCAGCAGCGCGTCGCACGTCGATACGCAGTATTTT
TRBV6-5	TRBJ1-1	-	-	CASSYGGSTEAFF	TGTGCCAGCAGTTACGGGGGAAGCACTGAAGCTTTCTTT
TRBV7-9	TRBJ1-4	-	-	CASSQAGVTEKLFF	TGTGCCAGCAGCCAGGCAGGGGTCACGGAAAAACTGTTTTTT
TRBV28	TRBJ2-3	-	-	CASSDSFYSTDTQYF	TGTGCCAGCAGTGACAGTTTCTATAGCACAGATACGCAGTATTTT